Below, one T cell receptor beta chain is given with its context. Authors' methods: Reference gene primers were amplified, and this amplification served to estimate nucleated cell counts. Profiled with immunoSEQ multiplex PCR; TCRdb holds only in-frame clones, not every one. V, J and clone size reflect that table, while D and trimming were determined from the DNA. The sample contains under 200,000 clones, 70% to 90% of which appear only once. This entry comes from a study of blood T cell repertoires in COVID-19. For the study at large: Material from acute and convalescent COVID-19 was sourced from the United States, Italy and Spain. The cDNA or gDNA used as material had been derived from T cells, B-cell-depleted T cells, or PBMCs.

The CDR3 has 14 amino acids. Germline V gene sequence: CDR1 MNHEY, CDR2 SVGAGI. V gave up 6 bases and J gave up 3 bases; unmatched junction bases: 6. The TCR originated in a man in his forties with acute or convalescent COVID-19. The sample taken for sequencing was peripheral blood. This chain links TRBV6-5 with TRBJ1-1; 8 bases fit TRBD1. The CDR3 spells CASRRTGLYTEAFF. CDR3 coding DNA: TGTGCCAGCAGAAGGACAGGGCTGTACACTGAAGCTTTCTTT.